One sample yielded the 24 T cell receptor beta chains listed below, sequenced in a study of beta chain features in type 1 diabetes. The study reverse transcribed the entire isolated RNA, so it sequenced expressed TCRB transcripts. Clones were sequenced by immunoSEQ multiplex PCR, and TCRdb holds only the in-frame ones, with some missing. The repertoire holds 350,000 to 450,000 clones, with roughly 14% as singletons. The sample consisted of naive CD4+ T cells from blood. All receptors come from a man aged 25-45 years in good health.

This clone was seen a handful of times. The chain has TRBV7-6 and TRBJ1-1, with 8 bases fitting TRBD1. The length of the CDR3 is 15 residues. The germline CDR1 and CDR2 sequences are SGHVS and FNYEAQ. Trimming took 7 bases from V and 0 from J; bases not matched to a gene: 7. CDR3: CASTLDRGLNTEAFF. In DNA form, the CDR3 reads TGTGCCAGCACCCTCGACAGGGGACTGAACACTGAAGCTTTCTTT.

This clone was counted a few times. The rearrangement joins TRBV29-1 to TRBJ2-1; 8 bases are a match to TRBD1. Trimming removed 6 bases from V and 4 bases from J; junction bases left unmatched: 2. Per germline, CDR1 SQVTM and CDR2 ANQGSEA. The CDR3 loop spans 12 amino acids. DNA for the CDR3: TGCAGCGTAGGGACAGGATACAATGAGCAGTTCTTC. This translates into CSVGTGYNEQFF.

This clone was observed a handful of times. V and J are TRBV2 and TRBJ1-5, with D hard to call. This CDR3 has 14 residues. V was shortened by 0 bases and J by 5 bases, with 8 bases between the two germline ends. Germline V gene data show CDR1 as SNHLY and CDR2 as FYNNEI. CDR3 protein: CASSEARVDQPQHF. The DNA for the CDR3 is TGTGCCAGCAGTGAAGCGCGAGTCGATCAGCCCCAGCATTTT.

This clone appeared many times. V gene TRBV10-3 combines with J gene TRBJ2-3; TRBD1 aligns across 10 bases. V dropped 11 bases and J dropped 6; count of bases not matched to a gene: 11. The CDR3 has 14 amino acids. Germline V gene sequence: CDR1 ENHRY, CDR2 SYGVKD. CDR3 region: CAHAGTGVVDTQYF. The CDR3 DNA reads TGTGCCCACGCGGGGACAGGGGTGGTGGATACGCAGTATTTT.

This clone was observed a few times. The chain joins TRBV28 to TRBJ2-7, with D maybe TRBD2 (7 bases). CDR3 length: 14 residues. Germline CDR1 and CDR2: MDHEN and SYDVKM. The V end lost 7 bases, the J end lost 3 bases, and 16 bases lay between the germline ends. CDR3 nucleotides: TGTGCCAGCACCCGCGGGGGCGGGTTCTACGAGCAGTACGTC. Translation gives CASTRGGGFYEQYV.

There are a few counts of this clone. The chain is built from TRBV5-4 and TRBJ2-7; D not resolved. Trimming took off 4 bases at V and 2 bases at J, with 13 bases between the two ends. This CDR3 has 14 residues. In germline, CDR1 is SGHNT, CDR2 YYREEE (reference sequence). CDR3 nucleotide sequence: TGTGCCAGCAGCACCGGTACTACCCCCTACGAGCAGTACGTC. It yields the protein CASSTGTTPYEQYV.

The genes are TRBV19 and TRBJ2-7; 8 bases agree with TRBD2. V shed 3 bases and J 0 bases; nucleotides not matched to a gene: 4. This CDR3 has 15 amino acids. Germline V lookup: CDR1 LNHDA, CDR2 SQIVND (reference sequence). DNA for the CDR3: TGTGCCAGTAGTATCGCGGGAGGTAACTCCTACGAGCAGTACTTC. Protein: CASSIAGGNSYEQYF.

This chain uses TRBV7-2 with TRBJ2-3; 7 bases fit TRBD1. Germline V gives CDR1 SGHTA, CDR2 FQGNSA. The CDR3 spans 17 residues. After removal of 5 bases from V and 3 bases from J, the junction contained 14 bases not matched to a gene. The CDR3 reads CASSPYRQGWKTDTQYF. In DNA, the CDR3 is TGTGCCAGCAGCCCATACCGACAGGGATGGAAGACAGATACGCAGTATTTT.

Only a few counts were recorded for this clone. The rearrangement joins TRBV11-2 to TRBJ2-6; D gene ambiguous. The germline gives CDR1 SGHAT, CDR2 FQNNGV. Trimming pared 3 bases from V and 4 bases from J, leaving 1 base between. The CDR3 runs 12 residues. CDR3 nucleotide sequence: TGTGCCAGCAGCTTCGGGGCCAACGTCCTGACTTTC. Translation gives CASSFGANVLTF.

The V call is TRBV6-5, the J call TRBJ2-1, with TRBD2 identical over 9 bases. Germline V gene lookup returns CDR1 MNHEY and CDR2 SVGAGI. The CDR3 totals 16 residues. With V trimmed by 1 base and J by 4 bases, 5 bases remained unmatched. CDR3 residues: CASSYFASGVYNEQFF. The CDR3 DNA is TGTGCCAGCAGTTACTTTGCTAGCGGGGTATACAATGAGCAGTTCTTC.

This chain connects TRBV15 to TRBJ2-3; 12 bases agree with TRBD1. The CDR3 runs to 17 residues. J gave up 7 bases and V 0 bases, and 8 bases lay outside the gene matches. Germline V gene sequence: CDR1 LNHNV, CDR2 YYDKDF (reference sequence). The CDR3 protein is CATSRDHGTGGANTQYF. CDR3 nucleotides: TGTGCCACCAGCAGAGATCACGGGACAGGGGGCGCGAATACGCAGTATTTT.

This clone was observed a handful of times. The J gene is TRBJ1-1, the V gene TRBV29-1; D gene ambiguous. The ends were cut back, 3 bases at V and 4 bases at J, with 9 bases in the middle. Germline V gives CDR1 SQVTM, CDR2 ANQGSEA. The CDR3 covers 12 residues. For the CDR3, the DNA is TGCAGCGTTGATCTCGCGATCACTGAAGCTTTCTTT. Translation: CSVDLAITEAFF.

The chain has TRBV15 and TRBJ2-7; D possibly corresponds to TRBD1 (7 bases). V was shortened by 1 base and J by 12 bases, with 13 bases between the two germline ends. CDR1 is LNHNV and CDR2 is YYDKDF in the germline V gene (reference sequence). The CDR3 spans 12 residues. The CDR3 coding sequence is TGTGCCACCAGCAGAGGCGGGACAGCCTCGTACTTC. It specifies CATSRGGTASYF.

Only a few counts were recorded for this clone. The V call is TRBV4-3, the J call TRBJ2-1; TRBD2 matches 7 bases. Germline V gene data show CDR1 as LGHNA and CDR2 as YSLEER. V was clipped by 0 bases and J by 3 bases; unmatched bases: 5. The CDR3 is 16 amino acids. The CDR3, as DNA: TGCGCCAGCAGCCAAGAGGGGGGGAGGAACTACAATGAGCAGTTCTTC. Translated: CASSQEGGRNYNEQFF.

V and J are TRBV5-4 and TRBJ2-4; 8 bases line up with TRBD1. CDR1 and CDR2 (germline): SGHNT, YYREEE (reference sequence). This CDR3 is built from 15 residues. V lost 0 bases and J lost 7; bases outside the gene matches: 6. The CDR3 DNA follows: TGTGCCAGCAGCTTGGTCTCAGGGGGCCGTAACATTCAGTACTTC. Its protein product is CASSLVSGGRNIQYF.

This chain connects TRBV30 to TRBJ1-5, with 7 bases identical to TRBD1. This CDR3 is built from 14 residues. Germline-derived CDR1 and CDR2 are GTSNPN and SVGIG (reference sequence). V was clipped by 4 bases and J by 3 bases; unmatched bases: 6. CDR3 nucleotides: TGTGCCTGGACTGAGGGACAGTCCAATCAGCCCCAGCATTTT. Protein sequence: CAWTEGQSNQPQHF.

This clone showed up just a few times. The rearrangement joins TRBV7-9 to TRBJ2-1; D is ambiguous. Germline lookup yields CDR1 SEHNR and CDR2 FQNEAQ (reference sequence). The CDR3 length is 14 residues. V lost 3 bases and J 0 bases, leaving 6 bases between the germline ends. The CDR3 DNA is TGTGCCAGCAGCTTTGTCGTCTCCTACAATGAGCAGTTCTTC. Encoded protein: CASSFVVSYNEQFF.

This chain links TRBV6-1 with TRBJ2-5; the D is unclear. Germline V gives CDR1 MNHNS, CDR2 SASEGT. The CDR3 loop spans 14 amino acids. V lost 2 bases and J lost 6, with 13 bases in between. CDR3 nucleotide sequence: TGTGCCAGCAGTGAACAGCAGGCTTTAAAGACCCAGTACTTC. Translated, it gives CASSEQQALKTQYF.

The rearrangement uses TRBV27 and TRBJ1-6; D is perhaps TRBD1 (6 bases). CDR3 size: 18 residues. The ends were cut back, 0 bases at V and 10 bases at J, with 22 bases in the middle. The germline CDR1 and CDR2 sequences are MNHEY and SMNVEV (reference sequence). The CDR3 nucleotides read TGTGCCAGCAGTTTATCGAACAGGGTCGGGACGTCCAAATCACCCCTCCACTTT. Translating gives CASSLSNRVGTSKSPLHF.

V is TRBV4-3 and J is TRBJ2-1; no reliable D call. Trimming removed 0 bases at V and 4 bases at J, with 1 base between. Germline CDR1 reads LGHNA; CDR2 reads YSLEER. This CDR3 region has 12 residues. This chain's CDR3 is CASSQEYNEQFF. CDR3 in DNA: TGCGCCAGCAGCCAAGAATACAATGAGCAGTTCTTC.

This clone was detected only a few times. This chain connects TRBV30 to TRBJ2-5, with D maybe TRBD2 (5 bases). Between the trimmed V and J ends, which lost 0 bases and 4 bases, there was a span of 9 bases. CDR3 length: 13 amino acids. Germline CDR1 reads GTSNPN; CDR2 reads SVGIG (reference sequence). As DNA, the CDR3 is TGTGCCTGGAGTGTAAGACTATCAGAGACCCAGTACTTC. It translates to CAWSVRLSETQYF.

The chain is built from TRBV9 and TRBJ1-6; D perhaps matches TRBD1 (5 bases). The CDR3 totals 13 residues. CDR1 is SGDLS and CDR2 is YYNGEE in the germline V gene. Trimming took 4 bases from V and 11 from J, leaving 13 bases between them. The CDR3 here is CASSQTEGTPLHF. As DNA, the CDR3 is TGTGCCAGCAGCCAAACGGAGGGGACACCCCTCCACTTT.

This chain connects TRBV19 to TRBJ2-1; TRBD2 might be the D (5 bases). Germline V gene data show CDR1 as LNHDA and CDR2 as SQIVND (reference sequence). The length of the CDR3 is 14 residues. V gave up 10 bases and J gave up 0 bases, with 13 bases separating them. The DNA of the CDR3 is TGTGCCACCAGGACTCAACTCTCCTACAATGAGCAGTTCTTC. Translated: CATRTQLSYNEQFF.

This chain links TRBV29-1 with TRBJ1-2; D remains unclear. The V gene's germline CDR1 is SQVTM and CDR2 ANQGSEA. V lost 6 bases and J 8 bases, leaving 10 bases between the germline ends. The CDR3 length is 10 residues. The CDR3 protein is CSVLGRGYTF. The CDR3 nucleotides read TGCAGCGTCCTCGGGAGGGGCTACACCTTC.